This entry features one TCR beta chain sequence. The target of this receptor is not known. No much larger clonotype is one base removed from it; base qualities were not supplied. This specimen belongs to a study of blood T cell repertoires in COVID-19 (dated by TCRdb to about 2020). About the full investigation: Samples covering the acute and convalescent phases of COVID-19 were provided by collaborators in the United States, Italy and Spain. The material from the prospective study consisted of cDNA or gDNA derived from T cells, B-cell-depleted T cells, or PBMCs. Deeply sampled blood TCRbeta repertoires from subjects exposed to, actively infected with, or recovered from COVID-19 were included in the dataset. The repertoires were released in a freely available public database intended as a resource for research on the immune response to SARS-CoV-2. The samples were drawn from the first 160 participants of the ongoing ImmuneRACE study and from 950 to 1,500 subjects provided by 6 global collaborators. The sample metadata nearly always contained a de-identified subject ID, COVID-19 status, age in years and sex. Where available, HLA class I and class II types were taken from metadata supplied by the sample provider and were not determined by assay-based typing.

Participants in the prospective study were enrolled through a virtual design, were aged 18 to 89 years, and lived in roughly 24 United States geographic areas. Cohort assignment in the prospective study relied on participant-reported clinical history from a screening survey and a study questionnaire. In the prospective study, whole blood, serum and a nasopharyngeal or oropharyngeal swab were collected from each participant by mobile phlebotomists. Participants in the prospective study had the option to provide additional blood draws and questionnaires over an approximately 2-month period. Blood samples from the prospective study were shipped frozen or at room temperature prior to DNA extraction. TCRbeta CDR3 regions were amplified from genomic DNA by means of the immunoSEQ Assay, a bias-controlled multiplex PCR. In the authors' own workflow: The number of nucleated cells in each sample was estimated by amplification of reference gene primers within the assay. To quantify the absolute abundance of each unique TCRbeta CDR3 rearrangement, sequence reads were collapsed and filtered. For each sample, productive Simpson clonality was calculated as the square root of Simpson's diversity index over productive rearrangements. TCRdb re-hosts the immuneACCESS table, in-frame sequences only. Its copies lack some clones; in the studies checked, an unresolved V gene accounts for under half of them, and the cause for the rest is not known. V, J and clone size are those of that table, while D and trimming were read from the DNA. Present in this sample are a few hundred thousand clones, 85% to 90% of which were seen just once. The top ten clonotypes cover 14% to 15% of the sample.

General study outcomes and caveats: The quantity of clinical and demographic metadata differed by source and by participant and was supplied without curation.

The germline V gene specifies LGHNT as CDR1 and FRNRAP as CDR2. V is shortened by 1 base, J by 3 bases, and the region joining them spans 13 bases. The CDR3 goes from the cysteine to the phenylalanine over 15 residues. Only CDR3 DNA is held: 45 bases, read in frame from base 1. The V and J segments used are TRBV12-5 and TRBJ2-7, with a weak D call of TRBD1 (5 bases match). The clonotype was recovered from a woman in her 50s with acute COVID-19. Sequencing was performed on PBMCs or T cells enriched from blood (not recorded which). For the CDR3, the sequence is CASGLGTGSCYEQYF. At the DNA level, the sequence is TGTGCTAGTGGTTTGGGTACAGGTTCCTGCTACGAGCAGTACTTC.